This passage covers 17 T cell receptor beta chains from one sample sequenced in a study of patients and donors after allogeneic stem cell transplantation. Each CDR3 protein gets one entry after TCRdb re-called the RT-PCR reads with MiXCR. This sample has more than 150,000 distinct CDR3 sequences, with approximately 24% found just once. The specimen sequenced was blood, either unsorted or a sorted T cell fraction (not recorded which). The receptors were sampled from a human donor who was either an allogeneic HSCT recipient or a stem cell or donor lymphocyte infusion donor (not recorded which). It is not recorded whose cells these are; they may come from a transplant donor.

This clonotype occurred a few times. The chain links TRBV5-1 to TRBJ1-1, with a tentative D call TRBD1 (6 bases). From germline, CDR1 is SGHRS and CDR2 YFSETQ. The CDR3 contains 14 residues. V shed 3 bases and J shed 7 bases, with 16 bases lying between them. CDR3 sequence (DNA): TGCGCCAGCAGCTCCAGACAGGTGGGGTATGAAGCTTTCTTT. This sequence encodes CASSSRQVGYEAFF.

The CDR3 here is CASSYSSAGPGTEAFF. CDR3 in DNA: TGTGCCAGCAGTTACTCTTCGGCAGGCCCGGGAACTGAAGCTTTCTTT. The V gene is TRBV6-5, the J gene TRBJ1-1; D gene uncertain. V lost 0 bases, J lost 5 bases, and 16 bases lay in between. The germline gives CDR1 MNHEY, CDR2 SVGAGI. There are 16 residues in the CDR3.

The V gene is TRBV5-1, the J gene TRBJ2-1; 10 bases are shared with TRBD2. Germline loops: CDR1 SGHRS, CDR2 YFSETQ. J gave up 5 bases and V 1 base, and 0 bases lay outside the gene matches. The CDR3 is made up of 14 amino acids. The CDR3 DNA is TGCGCCAGCAGCTTGACTAGCGGGGACAATGAGCAGTTCTTC. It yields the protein CASSLTSGDNEQFF.

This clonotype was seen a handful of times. The DNA of the CDR3 is TGTGCCAGCAGCCCCGCCGTGAACACTGAAGCTTTCTTT. Protein product: CASSPAVNTEAFF. The chain links TRBV7-2 to TRBJ1-1; no clear D gene. Germline V gene lookup returns CDR1 SGHTA and CDR2 FQGNSA. Trimming shortened V by 5 bases and J by 0 bases, and 7 bases separated the two germline ends. This CDR3 has 13 amino acids.

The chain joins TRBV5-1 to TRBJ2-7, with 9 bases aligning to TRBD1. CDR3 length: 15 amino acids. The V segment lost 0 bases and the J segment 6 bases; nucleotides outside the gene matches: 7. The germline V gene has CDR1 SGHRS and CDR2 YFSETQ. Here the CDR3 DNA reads TGCGCCAGCAGCTTGGTCCCGGGACAGGGAGCCGAGCAGTACTTC. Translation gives CASSLVPGQGAEQYF.

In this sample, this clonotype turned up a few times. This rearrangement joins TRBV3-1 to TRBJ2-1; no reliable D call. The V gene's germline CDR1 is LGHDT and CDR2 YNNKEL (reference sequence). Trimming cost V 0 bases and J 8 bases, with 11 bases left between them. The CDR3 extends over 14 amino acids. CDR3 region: CASSQDPASDEQFF. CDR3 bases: TGTGCCAGCAGCCAAGATCCAGCTTCGGATGAGCAGTTCTTC.

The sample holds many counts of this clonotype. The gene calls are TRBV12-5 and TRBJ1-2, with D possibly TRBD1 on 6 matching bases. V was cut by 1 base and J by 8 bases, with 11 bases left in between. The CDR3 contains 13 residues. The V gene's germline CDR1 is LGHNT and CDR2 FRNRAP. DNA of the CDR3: TGTGCTAGTGGTTTGGGGACAGCAATGGGCTACACCTTC. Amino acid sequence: CASGLGTAMGYTF.

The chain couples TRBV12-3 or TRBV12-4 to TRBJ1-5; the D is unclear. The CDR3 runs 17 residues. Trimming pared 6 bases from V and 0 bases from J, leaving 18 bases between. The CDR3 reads CASRQDSQLYSNQPQHF. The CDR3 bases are TGTGCCAGCAGGCAGGATTCCCAACTTTATAGCAATCAGCCCCAGCATTTT.

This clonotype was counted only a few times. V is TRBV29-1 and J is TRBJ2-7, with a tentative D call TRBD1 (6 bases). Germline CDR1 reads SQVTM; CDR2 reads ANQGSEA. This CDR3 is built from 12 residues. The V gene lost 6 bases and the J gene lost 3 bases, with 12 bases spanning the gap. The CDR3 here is CSVRDKIYEQYF. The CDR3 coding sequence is TGCAGCGTCAGGGACAAGATCTACGAGCAGTACTTC.

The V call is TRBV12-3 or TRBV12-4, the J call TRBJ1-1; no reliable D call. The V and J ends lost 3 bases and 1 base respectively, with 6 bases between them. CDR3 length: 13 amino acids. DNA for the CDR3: TGTGCCAGCAGTTTTGAGCGGAACACTGAAGCTTTCTTT. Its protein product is CASSFERNTEAFF.

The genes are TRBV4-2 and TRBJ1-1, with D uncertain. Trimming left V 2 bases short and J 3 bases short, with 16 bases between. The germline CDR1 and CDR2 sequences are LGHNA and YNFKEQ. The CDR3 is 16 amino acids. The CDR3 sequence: CASSQSLVRGDTEAFF. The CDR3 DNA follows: TGTGCCAGCAGCCAATCTCTGGTTCGTGGGGACACTGAAGCTTTCTTT.

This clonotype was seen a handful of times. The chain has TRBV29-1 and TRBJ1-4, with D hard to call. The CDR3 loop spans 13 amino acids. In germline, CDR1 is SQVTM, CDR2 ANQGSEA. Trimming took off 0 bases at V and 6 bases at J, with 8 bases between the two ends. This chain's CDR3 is CSVEDLIDEKLFF. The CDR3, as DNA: TGCAGCGTTGAAGATTTGATAGATGAAAAACTGTTTTTT.

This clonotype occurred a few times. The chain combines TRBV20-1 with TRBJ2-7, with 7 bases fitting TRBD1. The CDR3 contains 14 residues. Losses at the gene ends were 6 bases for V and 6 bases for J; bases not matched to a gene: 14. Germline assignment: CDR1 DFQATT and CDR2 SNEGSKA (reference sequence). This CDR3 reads CSATNRDSGREQYF. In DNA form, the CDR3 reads TGCAGTGCAACGAACCGGGACAGTGGACGCGAGCAGTACTTC.

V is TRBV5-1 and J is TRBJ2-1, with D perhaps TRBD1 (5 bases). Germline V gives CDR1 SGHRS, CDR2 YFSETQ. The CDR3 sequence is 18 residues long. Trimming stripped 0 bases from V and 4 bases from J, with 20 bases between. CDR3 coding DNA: TGCGCCAGCAGCTTGGCCGAGGTTCGAGCAGGGCCTTACAATGAGCAGTTCTTC. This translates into CASSLAEVRAGPYNEQFF.

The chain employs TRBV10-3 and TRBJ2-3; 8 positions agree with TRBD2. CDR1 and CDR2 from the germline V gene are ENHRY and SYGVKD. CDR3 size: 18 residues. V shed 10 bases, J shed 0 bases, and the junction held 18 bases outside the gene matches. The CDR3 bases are TGTGCCACGCGTATTTCCCCCGGGACTAGAGTGAGCACAGATACGCAGTATTTT. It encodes CATRISPGTRVSTDTQYF.

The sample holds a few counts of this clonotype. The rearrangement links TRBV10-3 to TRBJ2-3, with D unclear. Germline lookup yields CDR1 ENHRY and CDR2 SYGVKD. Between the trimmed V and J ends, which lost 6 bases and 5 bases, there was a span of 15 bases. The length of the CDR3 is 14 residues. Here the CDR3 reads CAISGDVHEDTQYF. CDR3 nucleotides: TGTGCCATCAGCGGAGACGTGCATGAAGATACGCAGTATTTT.

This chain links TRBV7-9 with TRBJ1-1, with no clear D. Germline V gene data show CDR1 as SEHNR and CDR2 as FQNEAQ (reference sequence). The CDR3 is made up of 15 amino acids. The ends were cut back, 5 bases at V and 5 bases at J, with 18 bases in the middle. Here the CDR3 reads CASSLSWSLATEAFF. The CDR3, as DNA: TGTGCCAGCAGCCTTTCTTGGTCTTTGGCTACTGAAGCTTTCTTT.